The T cell receptor beta chain under discussion was sequenced for a study of Graves' ophthalmopathy and Graves' hyperthyroidism. As for the study in general: Ahead of any treatment, peripheral blood was obtained at the initial diagnosis.

Study results and caveats: Ophthalmopathy could be told apart from stable hyperthyroidism by a 13-signature model (approximately 90% sensitivity, about 80% specificity). Blood contained most expanded thyroid clonotypes exceeding 0.001 frequency. The model flagged ophthalmopathy progression at more than 60% sensitivity and 72.22% specificity.

TCR beta CDR3 amplification used RNA transcripts. The workflow started with a first-round RT-PCR run with HTBI primers and then moved on to a second-round multiplex PCR. TCRdb passed the multiplex PCR reads through MiXCR, listing each CDR3 protein once. The sample includes about 420,000 distinct CDR3 sequences, around 20% of them seen just once. The CDR3 is made up of 15 amino acids. Between the trimmed V and J ends, which lost 3 bases and 1 base, there was a span of 15 bases. Germline V lookup: CDR1 DFQATT, CDR2 SNEGSKA (reference sequence). The table lists this clonotype with many counts. As yet, its antigen is unknown.

This clonotype originated in a woman younger than 35 with stable Graves' hyperthyroidism. Sequencing input: peripheral blood. V usage is TRBV20-1 and J usage is TRBJ2-5, with TRBD1 as a possible D gene (7 bases). This chain's CDR3 is CSASSPGGLQETQYF. CDR3 nucleotides: TGCAGTGCTAGTAGTCCAGGGGGGCTCCAAGAGACCCAGTACTTC.